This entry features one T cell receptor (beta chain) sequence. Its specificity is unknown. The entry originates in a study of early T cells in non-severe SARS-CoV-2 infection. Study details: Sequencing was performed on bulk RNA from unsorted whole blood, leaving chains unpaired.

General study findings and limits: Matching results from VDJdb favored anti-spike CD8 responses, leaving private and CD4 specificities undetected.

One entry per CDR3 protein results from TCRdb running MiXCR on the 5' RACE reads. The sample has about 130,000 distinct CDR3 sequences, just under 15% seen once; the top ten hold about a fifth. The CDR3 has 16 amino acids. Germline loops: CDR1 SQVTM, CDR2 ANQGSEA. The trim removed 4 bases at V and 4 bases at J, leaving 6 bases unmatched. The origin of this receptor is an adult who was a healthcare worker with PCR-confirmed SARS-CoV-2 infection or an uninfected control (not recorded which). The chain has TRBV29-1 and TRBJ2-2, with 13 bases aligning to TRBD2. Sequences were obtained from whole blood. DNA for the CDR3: TGCAGCGTTGCACCACTAGCGGGGGGGCCCACCGGGGAGCTGTTTTTT. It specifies CSVAPLAGGPTGELFF.